Listed here are 15 T cell receptor beta chains from one sample, sequenced in a study of cytomegalovirus exposure and HLA in healthy donors (dated by TCRdb to about 2017). Library creation used the immunoSEQ multiplex PCR assay. The multiplex PCR relied on a mix of 60 forward primers for TCR Vbeta segments and 13 reverse primers for TCR Jbeta segments. TCRdb mirrors the immuneACCESS table, restricted to in-frame sequences. Some clones are absent from its copies; in checked studies, under half trace to an unresolved V gene, and the reason for the others is unknown. The sample data list around 100,000 clones, and 74% of these were observed just once. Of the sample, over 2.5% is held by the ten largest clones. The sample was PBMCs. These receptors were taken from a man aged 45-60 years in good health and CMV-seropositive.

This clone was seen once. The chain couples TRBV10-2 to TRBJ2-7; D gene unclear. Germline V lookup: CDR1 WSHSY, CDR2 SAAADI. Deletions cut 2 bases from V and 2 bases from J, with 10 bases between. This CDR3 has 14 residues. This chain's CDR3 is CASSETPKPYEQYF. The CDR3 bases are TGCGCCAGCAGTGAGACGCCAAAGCCCTACGAGCAGTACTTC.

The chain is built from TRBV27 and TRBJ2-3; 8 bases line up with TRBD2. The junction had 3 bases not matched to a gene; V was cut back by 2 bases and J by 2 bases. CDR1 MNHEY and CDR2 SMNVEV come from the germline V gene (reference sequence). The CDR3 is made up of 15 amino acids. CDR3 sequence (DNA): TGTGCCAGCAGTTTAGCGGGAGGTCTCACAGATACGCAGTATTTT. Translation: CASSLAGGLTDTQYF.

J is TRBJ2-3 and V is TRBV5-4; no clear D. V was trimmed by 5 bases and J by 6 bases, leaving 10 bases between them. CDR1 is SGHNT, CDR2 YYREEE, per germline (reference sequence). This CDR3 is built from 12 residues. The DNA for the CDR3 is TGTGCCAGCAGTTCGCGGTGGGATACGCAGTATTTT. Its translation: CASSSRWDTQYF.

Remarks on this clone: An end of the junction does not agree with germline; a read error may underlie this. In the same sample, other DNA sequences code for this CDR3. The V call is TRBV6-1, the J call TRBJ2-3, with 11 bases fitting TRBD1. Germline V gene sequence: CDR1 MNHNS, CDR2 SASEGT. CDR3 length: 14 amino acids. This CDR3 reads CATWTGGGGDTQYF. Here the CDR3 DNA reads TGTGCCACCTGGACAGGGGGCGGGGGAGATACGCAGTATTTC.

The chain employs TRBV6-5 and TRBJ2-3, with 9 bases aligning to TRBD2. The ends lost 2 bases at V and 3 bases at J; junction bases unmatched: 3. The V gene's germline CDR1 is MNHEY and CDR2 SVGAGI. The CDR3 is 15 residues long. Here the CDR3 DNA reads TGTGCCAGCAGTTACGGCGGGGGGGGGACAGATACGCAGTATTTT. Its protein is CASSYGGGGTDTQYF.

This clone was recorded only once. CDR3 nucleotides: TGTGCCAGCAGTCCGATTCAGGGTTCGCAGCCCCAGCATTTT. It is translated as CASSPIQGSQPQHF. The chain links TRBV6-5 to TRBJ1-5; D possibly corresponds to TRBD1 (5 bases). The length of the CDR3 is 14 residues. Looked up from germline, CDR1 is MNHEY and CDR2 is SVGAGI. V dropped 5 bases and J dropped 7 bases, with 15 bases sitting between them.

The rearrangement joins TRBV2 to TRBJ2-7; the D gene is possibly TRBD1 (5 bases). The CDR3 spans 13 residues. Trimming removed 7 bases at V and 2 bases at J, with 12 bases between. Germline lookup yields CDR1 SNHLY and CDR2 FYNNEI. CDR3 region: CASKLTDTYEQYF. The CDR3 DNA follows: TGTGCCAGCAAACTGACAGATACCTACGAGCAGTACTTC. The complete variable domain, with remaining parts taken from reference TRBV2 and TRBJ2-7, reads EPEVTQTPSHQVTQMGQEVILRCVPISNHLYFYWYRQILGQKVEFLVSFYNNEISEKSEIFDDQFSVERPDGSNFTLKIRSTKLEDSAMYFCASKLTDTYEQYFGPGTRLTVT.

This chain links TRBV4-1 with TRBJ1-3; TRBD1 might be the D (6 bases). CDR3 length: 16 residues. Trimming shortened V by 5 bases and J by 0 bases, and 14 bases separated the two germline ends. Germline V CDR1 and CDR2: MGHRA, YSYEKL. The CDR3 is CASSTPGQSSGNTIYF. CDR3 DNA: TGCGCCAGCAGCACCCCCGGACAGTCCTCTGGAAACACCATATATTTT.

This clone was detected once. The chain links TRBV2 to TRBJ2-5; D might be TRBD1 (6 bases). From germline, CDR1 is SNHLY and CDR2 FYNNEI. The V end lost 3 bases, the J end lost 3 bases, and 11 bases lay between the germline ends. The CDR3 length is 14 residues. The CDR3: CASSDNQGKETQYF. DNA for the CDR3: TGTGCCAGCAGTGATAACCAGGGGAAAGAGACCCAGTACTTC.

The chain has TRBV5-1 and TRBJ1-4, with TRBD1 matching over 7 bases. Germline V CDR1 and CDR2: SGHRS, YFSETQ. V lost 4 bases and J lost 11; bases outside the gene matches: 14. The CDR3 sequence is 15 residues long. For the CDR3, the DNA is TGCGCCAGCAGCGCGGGACCTGGGACAGAAGGGAAACTGTTTTTT. Translation gives CASSAGPGTEGKLFF.

V and J are TRBV5-8 and TRBJ2-1, with TRBD1 as a possible D gene (5 bases). Germline V lookup: CDR1 SGHTS, CDR2 YDEGEE. The length of the CDR3 is 14 residues. Trimming took 4 bases from V and 6 from J, leaving 14 bases between them. In DNA, the CDR3 is TGTGCCAGCAGCCGCAGGGTGCCGGGCAATGAGCAGTTCTTC. This encodes CASSRRVPGNEQFF.

This clone has more than one count but fewer than ten. The chain combines TRBV6-5 with TRBJ1-5, with a possible D match to TRBD1 (5 bases). The CDR3 covers 13 residues. Deletions cut 7 bases from V and 6 bases from J, with 13 bases between. Germline lookup yields CDR1 MNHEY and CDR2 SVGAGI. In DNA form, the CDR3 reads TGTGCCAGCACCCTAGGGGAACCTCAGCCCCAGCATTTT. Residues: CASTLGEPQPQHF.

The V call is TRBV5-1, the J call TRBJ1-3; the D gene is possibly TRBD1 (5 bases). The CDR3 length is 15 residues. V was cut by 3 bases and J by 2 bases, with 12 bases left in between. Germline V lookup: CDR1 SGHRS, CDR2 YFSETQ. CDR3 region: CASSSGLLAGNTIYF. CDR3 sequence (DNA): TGCGCCAGCAGCTCGGGACTGCTTGCTGGAAACACCATATATTTT.

The chain links TRBV9 to TRBJ1-4; D might be TRBD1 (5 bases). V gave up 0 bases and J gave up 2 bases, with 14 bases separating them. The germline gives CDR1 SGDLS, CDR2 YYNGEE. The CDR3 runs to 17 residues. CDR3 in amino acids: CASSVGGRLGTNEKLFF. The CDR3 region has the DNA TGTGCCAGCAGCGTAGGGGGCAGGTTGGGGACTAATGAAAAACTGTTTTTT.

The V call is TRBV6-5, the J call TRBJ2-3; TRBD1 matches 7 bases. J gave up 5 bases and V 6 bases, and 8 bases lay outside the gene matches. The germline V gene has CDR1 MNHEY and CDR2 SVGAGI. The CDR3 consists of 14 residues. The CDR3 loop reads CASSLDRAGDTQYF. The CDR3 bases are TGTGCCAGCAGCCTCGACAGGGCGGGAGATACGCAGTATTTT.